This T cell receptor (beta chain) was profiled in a study of shared clonotypes between healthy human individuals. Notes on the study in general: Clonotype sharing among the donors was expected to vary with sequencing depth. The diversity represented, both genetic and in exposure history, was limited by few donors.

Researchers sequenced unsorted PBMC DNA using ten immunoSEQ deep assay plates. Sequenced by immunoSEQ multiplex PCR; TCRdb stores in-frame clones only, minus some. The sample comprises about half a million clones, 60% to 80% of which are singletons, and around 12% rests with the top ten. In unsorted samples, genomic DNA was obtained using 90 million to 95 million PBMCs. Germline values: CDR1 MDHEN, CDR2 SYDVKM. The CDR3 extends over 17 amino acids. After removal of 4 bases from V and 9 bases from J, the junction contained 15 bases not matched to a gene. Turning to this clone: Its antigen is as yet unknown.

Material: PBMCs. The TCR originated in a middle-aged woman in good health. Some clones in this sample may be carry-over from other donors' samples. This chain joins TRBV28 and TRBJ2-5, with 12 positions matching TRBD2. The CDR3 region has the DNA TGTGCCAGCAGTTCCTCTGGACTAGCGGGACCCACCTGGGCCCAGTACTTC. It specifies CASSSSGLAGPTWAQYF.